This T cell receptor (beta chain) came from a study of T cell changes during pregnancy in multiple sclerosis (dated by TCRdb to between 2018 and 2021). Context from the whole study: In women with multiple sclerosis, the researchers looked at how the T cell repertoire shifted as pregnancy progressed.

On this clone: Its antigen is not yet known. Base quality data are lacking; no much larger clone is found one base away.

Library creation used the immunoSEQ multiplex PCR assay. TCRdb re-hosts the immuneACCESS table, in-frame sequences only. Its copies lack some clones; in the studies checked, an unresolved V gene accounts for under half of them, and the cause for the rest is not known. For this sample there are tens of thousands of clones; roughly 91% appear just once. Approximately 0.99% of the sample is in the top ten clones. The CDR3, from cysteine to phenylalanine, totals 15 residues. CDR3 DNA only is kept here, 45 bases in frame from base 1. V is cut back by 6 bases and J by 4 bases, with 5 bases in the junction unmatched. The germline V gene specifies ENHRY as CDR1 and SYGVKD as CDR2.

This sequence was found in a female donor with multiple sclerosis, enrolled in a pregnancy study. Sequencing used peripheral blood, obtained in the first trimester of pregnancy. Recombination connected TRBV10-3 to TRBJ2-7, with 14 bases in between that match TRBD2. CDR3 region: CAIRGTSGSPYEQYF. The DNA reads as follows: TGTGCCATCAGAGGGACTAGCGGGAGTCCTTACGAGCAGTACTTC.